This T cell receptor (beta chain) was retrieved from a study of blood T cell repertoires in COVID-19. Looking at the study overall: The origin of the acute and convalescent COVID-19 samples was the United States, Italy and Spain. In each case, the material was cDNA or gDNA derived from T cells, B-cell-depleted T cells, or PBMCs.

Authors' data handling: Reference gene primer amplification gave estimated nucleated cell counts. The method was immunoSEQ multiplex PCR; TCRdb's version includes in-frame clones alone and lacks a portion of them. V and J calls and clone size are copied from that table; D and trimming were computed from the DNA. In the table there are under 300,000 clones, 75% to 85% of which are singletons. There are 15 residues in the CDR3. The germline V gene has CDR1 SGHRS and CDR2 YFSETQ. The V end lost 4 bases, the J end lost 0 bases, and 10 bases lay between the germline ends. The V and J genes are TRBV5-1 and TRBJ2-2; D might be TRBD2 (5 bases). This TCR derives from a human donor in a cohort sampled during active COVID-19. Sequencing was done on a sample of peripheral blood. The CDR3 reads CASSVSAPNTGELFF. In DNA form, the CDR3 reads TGCGCCAGCAGCGTTAGCGCACCGAACACCGGGGAGCTGTTTTTT.